One sample yielded the 31 T cell receptor beta chains listed below, sequenced in a study of radiotherapy plus CTLA-4 blockade in lung cancer. Repertoires were generated with immunoSEQ multiplex PCR, while TCRdb's copy carries only in-frame clones and drops some. The sample has over 100,000 clones, approximately 80% seen once. The material sequenced was peripheral blood, taken from a patient treated with radiotherapy plus ipilimumab. Source of these receptors: a human donor with non-small cell lung cancer that progressed on radiotherapy plus ipilimumab. Some clones in this sample may be carry-over from other donors' samples.

The CDR3 sequence: CASSPQQGANEQYF. The CDR3 region has the DNA TGTGCCAGCAGCCCCCAGCAGGGGGCTAACGAGCAGTACTTC. The gene calls are TRBV7-2 and TRBJ2-7; 8 bases match TRBD1. Trimming took 5 bases from V and 5 from J; bases not matched to a gene: 8. CDR3 length: 14 amino acids. Looked up from germline, CDR1 is SGHTA and CDR2 is FQGNSA.

The genes are TRBV10-1 and TRBJ2-7, with D uncertain. V was shortened by 4 bases and J by 0 bases, with 16 bases between the two germline ends. The germline CDR1 and CDR2 sequences are WNHNN and SYGVQD (reference sequence). The CDR3 runs to 16 residues. The CDR3, as DNA: TGCGCCAGCAGTGCCCCCAACGACCGTCACTCCTACGAGCAGTACTTC. The encoded protein is CASSAPNDRHSYEQYF.

This clone was seen only a few times. The chain recombines TRBV18 with TRBJ2-7; TRBD2 aligns across 7 bases. The CDR3 covers 13 residues. The germline gives CDR1 KGHSH, CDR2 LQKENI. The trim removed 3 bases at V and 3 bases at J, leaving 2 bases unmatched. CDR3: CASSPGGVYEQYF. In DNA form, the CDR3 reads TGTGCCAGCTCACCGGGGGGGGTCTACGAGCAGTACTTC. The variable domain in full, with the rest retrieved from reference TRBV18 and TRBJ2-7, is NAGVMQNPRHLVRRRGQEARLRCSPMKGHSHVYWYRQLPEEGLKFMVYLQKENIIDESGMPKERFSAEFPKEGPSILRIQQVVRGDSAAYFCASSPGGVYEQYFGPGTRLTVT.

J is TRBJ2-2 and V is TRBV11-3, with a possible D match to TRBD1 (5 bases). CDR3 size: 15 residues. Looked up from germline, CDR1 is SGHNT and CDR2 is YENEEA. Trimming removed 4 bases from V and 2 bases from J, with 11 bases in between. Written as DNA, the CDR3 is TGTGCCAGCAGCTCCCAGGGTATCAACACCGGGGAGCTGTTTTTT. As protein: CASSSQGINTGELFF.

This clone was detected a few times. This sequence joins TRBV28 and TRBJ2-7; a possible D gene is TRBD2 (6 bases). V was shortened by 10 bases and J by 3 bases, with 10 bases between the two germline ends. Germline values: CDR1 MDHEN, CDR2 SYDVKM. The CDR3 spans 11 residues. Here the CDR3 reads CATTGVYEQYF. Written as DNA, the CDR3 is TGTGCCACCACGGGGGTCTACGAGCAGTACTTC.

On this clone: The same CDR3 arises from other DNA sequences in this sample as well. The chain uses TRBV5-1 and TRBJ2-7, with 11 positions matching TRBD1. This CDR3 has 15 residues. Germline V CDR1 and CDR2: SGHRS, YFSETQ. V trimming: 0 bases; J trimming: 4 bases; junction bases outside the gene matches: 3. The CDR3 bases are TGCGCCAGCAGCTTGGGCGGGACAGGGGGGTACGAGCAGTACTTC. Translating it yields CASSLGGTGGYEQYF.

This chain joins TRBV10-3 and TRBJ2-7; 12 positions agree with TRBD1. The J segment lost 7 bases and the V segment lost 10 bases, leaving 5 bases of the junction unmatched. The CDR3 totals 12 residues. Germline V gene data show CDR1 as ENHRY and CDR2 as SYGVKD. In nucleotides, the CDR3 is TGTGCCACCGGGACAGGGGGCCGGGAGCAGTACTTC. Translation gives CATGTGGREQYF.

This clone was detected only once. This chain uses TRBV19 with TRBJ1-2; D possibly corresponds to TRBD1 (5 bases). Germline V gives CDR1 LNHDA, CDR2 SQIVND (reference sequence). This CDR3 has 15 residues. V was shortened by 8 bases and J by 4 bases, with 20 bases between the two germline ends. The CDR3 DNA sequence: TGTGCCAGTTCCAAACAGGCCTGGCGGGGCTATGGCTACACCTTC. It yields the protein CASSKQAWRGYGYTF.

In its sample, this clone was seen once. The genes are TRBV4-3 and TRBJ2-3; possible D gene TRBD2, 8 bases. V was shortened by 2 bases and J by 2 bases, with 17 bases between the two germline ends. CDR1 and CDR2 from the germline V gene are LGHNA and YSLEER. CDR3 length: 17 amino acids. In DNA, the CDR3 is TGCGCCAGCAGCCAATATCCGGGAGGGACAGACACAGATACGCAGTATTTT. Translated, it gives CASSQYPGGTDTDTQYF.

The rearrangement joins TRBV7-2 to TRBJ2-5; tentative D call: TRBD2 (5 bases). V was trimmed by 7 bases and J by 5 bases, leaving 11 bases between them. The CDR3 has 12 amino acids. Germline-derived CDR1 and CDR2 are SGHTA and FQGNSA. This chain's CDR3 is CASKLGWETQYF. The CDR3 region has the DNA TGTGCCAGCAAACTAGGTTGGGAGACCCAGTACTTC.

V and J are TRBV21-1 and TRBJ2-7. TRBV21-1 is an annotated pseudogene. This CDR3 comprises 17 residues. In DNA form, the CDR3 reads TGTGCCAGCAGCAGAAAAGCCCGGACCCATCCAACCTACGAGCAGTACTTC. It encodes CASSRKARTHPTYEQYF.

The chain is built from TRBV19 and TRBJ1-4, with D maybe TRBD1 (5 bases). Deletions cut 3 bases from V and 7 bases from J, with 15 bases between. The CDR3 has 15 amino acids. From germline, CDR1 is LNHDA and CDR2 SQIVND (reference sequence). CDR3 bases: TGTGCCAGTAGTATGGGACCTACAGGTCCTGAAAAACTGTTTTTT. Protein sequence: CASSMGPTGPEKLFF.

This chain connects TRBV29-1 to TRBJ2-6, with D maybe TRBD2 (6 bases). Germline CDR1 and CDR2: SQVTM and ANQGSEA. V was cut by 4 bases and J by 0 bases, with 7 bases left in between. The CDR3 covers 14 residues. The CDR3 DNA is TGCAGCGTTGTCGGGGGCTCTGGGGCCAACGTCCTGACTTTC. It encodes CSVVGGSGANVLTF.

The chain employs TRBV5-1 and TRBJ2-1; D is unclear. The ends were cut back, 5 bases at V and 5 bases at J, with 8 bases in the middle. Looked up from germline, CDR1 is SGHRS and CDR2 is YFSETQ. CDR3 length equals 12 residues. CDR3 sequence (DNA): TGCGCCAGCAGTCGTGGTCACAATGAGCAGTTCTTC. Its translation is CASSRGHNEQFF.

The chain has TRBV7-6 and TRBJ2-5; D unresolved. The ends were cut back, 2 bases at V and 5 bases at J, with 12 bases in the middle. Germline loops: CDR1 SGHVS, CDR2 FNYEAQ. The CDR3 is 14 amino acids. This chain's CDR3 is CASSLIPDAETQYF. The CDR3 DNA sequence: TGTGCCAGCAGCTTAATCCCAGACGCGGAGACCCAGTACTTC.

The chain joins TRBV5-1 to TRBJ1-1; D not certain. The CDR3 length is 15 residues. Germline assignment: CDR1 SGHRS and CDR2 YFSETQ. Trimming removed 0 bases at V and 0 bases at J, with 9 bases between. CDR3 sequence (DNA): TGCGCCAGCAGCTTGGGACGGGGAATGAACACTGAAGCTTTCTTT. It specifies CASSLGRGMNTEAFF.

V usage is TRBV4-3 and J usage is TRBJ1-4, with D possibly matching TRBD1 (6 bases). Trimming removed 4 bases from V and 6 bases from J, with 12 bases in between. CDR1 is LGHNA, CDR2 YSLEER, per germline. The CDR3 contains 14 residues. CDR3 coding DNA: TGCGCCAGCAGCCCTCTAGGGGGGGATGAAAAACTGTTTTTT. Residues: CASSPLGGDEKLFF.

This clone turned up a few times. The V gene is TRBV5-1, the J gene TRBJ2-2, with TRBD2 matching 13 bases. V trimming: 4 bases; J trimming: 4 bases; junction bases outside the gene matches: 7. Germline V lookup: CDR1 SGHRS, CDR2 YFSETQ. The CDR3 runs 17 residues. The CDR3 reads CASSPGTSGARTGELFF. The CDR3 nucleotides read TGCGCCAGCAGCCCGGGGACTAGCGGGGCGCGCACCGGGGAGCTGTTTTTT.

CDR3 amino acids: CASSPSGGRTGELFF. CDR3 in DNA: TGTGCCAGCAGCCCCTCTGGGGGGCGCACCGGGGAGCTGTTTTTT. The chain combines TRBV7-9 with TRBJ2-2; possibly TRBD1 or TRBD2 for D (6 bases each). The ends were cut back, 5 bases at V and 4 bases at J, with 14 bases in the middle. The V gene's germline CDR1 is SEHNR and CDR2 FQNEAQ (reference sequence). This CDR3 region has 15 residues.

The rearrangement links TRBV14 to TRBJ1-5; D possibly corresponds to TRBD1 (6 bases). The CDR3 has 15 residues. Germline assignment: CDR1 SGHDN and CDR2 FVKESK. The germline V and J ends were trimmed by 1 base and 2 bases, with 9 bases remaining between them. CDR3 sequence: CASSQAGGGNQPQHF. The CDR3 DNA sequence: TGTGCCAGCAGCCAAGCTGGGGGCGGCAATCAGCCCCAGCATTTT.

V gene TRBV29-1 combines with J gene TRBJ1-1; the match to TRBD1 covers 9 bases. Germline V gene data show CDR1 as SQVTM and CDR2 as ANQGSEA. This CDR3 is built from 13 residues. The CDR3 is CSFHRGPNTEAFF. CDR3 sequence (DNA): TGCAGTTTTCACAGGGGGCCGAACACTGAAGCTTTCTTT.

V gene TRBV6-5 combines with J gene TRBJ1-1; D is unresolved. Germline V gene data show CDR1 as MNHEY and CDR2 as SVGAGI. V was clipped by 5 bases and J by 7 bases, with 8 bases between them. This CDR3 spans 11 amino acids. The CDR3 loop is CASSRRFEAFF. CDR3 coding DNA: TGTGCCAGCAGTCGTAGATTTGAAGCTTTCTTT.

This chain joins TRBV19 and TRBJ2-1; 11 nucleotides align to TRBD2. Germline assignment: CDR1 LNHDA and CDR2 SQIVND (reference sequence). CDR3 size: 16 residues. J was trimmed by 2 bases and V by 6 bases; bases with no gene match: 6. CDR3 residues: CASSTYSGGAYNEQFF. CDR3 DNA: TGTGCCAGTAGCACCTATAGCGGGGGGGCCTACAATGAGCAGTTCTTC.

The chain carries TRBV4-3 and TRBJ1-2; D might be TRBD1 (5 bases). This CDR3 is built from 17 residues. Trimming pared 4 bases from V and 4 bases from J, leaving 22 bases between. Germline CDR1 LGHNA, CDR2 YSLEER. The CDR3 bases are TGCGCCAGCAGCCCTCAGCCCTTCCGGGACTCCTTCTATGGCTACACCTTC. It encodes CASSPQPFRDSFYGYTF.

The chain links TRBV30 to TRBJ1-1; the match to TRBD1 covers 7 bases. V dropped 5 bases and J dropped 2; count of bases not matched to a gene: 14. The CDR3 consists of 16 residues. The germline V gene encodes CDR1 GTSNPN and CDR2 SVGIG (reference sequence). For the CDR3, the DNA is TGTGCCTGGCTCCTCCCCACAGGGGACGCTAACACTGAAGCTTTCTTT. This translates into CAWLLPTGDANTEAFF.

This clone was seen a handful of times. This chain links TRBV4-1 with TRBJ2-7; D may be TRBD2 (5 bases). V gave up 1 base and J gave up 6 bases, with 13 bases separating them. The CDR3 consists of 14 residues. Germline V CDR1 and CDR2: MGHRA, YSYEKL. The CDR3 bases are TGCGCCAGCAGCCAAGGATGGTCCGGGGTCGAGCAGTACTTC. This sequence encodes CASSQGWSGVEQYF.

Only one count was recorded for this clone. This chain joins TRBV19 and TRBJ2-3; the match to TRBD1 covers 12 bases. V lost 9 bases, J lost 1 base, and 17 bases stayed unmatched. The length of the CDR3 is 19 residues. Germline V gene data show CDR1 as LNHDA and CDR2 as SQIVND (reference sequence). The DNA of the CDR3 is TGTGCCAGCCCCAAAAACCGGGACAGGGGGCTGTTGGGCACAGATACGCAGTATTTT. This sequence encodes CASPKNRDRGLLGTDTQYF.

The chain carries TRBV27 and TRBJ1-4, with D uncertain. Per the germline V gene, CDR1 is MNHEY and CDR2 is SMNVEV (reference sequence). The CDR3 consists of 16 residues. Trimming cost V 1 base and J 0 bases, with 9 bases left between them. CDR3 nucleotides: TGTGCCAGCAGTTTATTTTGGGCAGCAACTAATGAAAAACTGTTTTTT. Translation gives CASSLFWAATNEKLFF.

The CDR3 region is CASGLVEGVFSGELFF. Written as DNA, the CDR3 is TGTGCTAGTGGTTTGGTAGAGGGTGTCTTCTCCGGGGAGCTGTTTTTT. The gene calls are TRBV12-5 and TRBJ2-2, with D maybe TRBD2 (5 bases). The CDR3 sequence is 16 residues long. From germline, CDR1 is LGHNT and CDR2 FRNRAP. Trimming pared 0 bases from V and 6 bases from J, leaving 14 bases between.

J is TRBJ1-5 and V is TRBV5-1; 11 positions match TRBD1. The ends lost 4 bases at V and 7 bases at J; junction bases unmatched: 10. Germline lookup yields CDR1 SGHRS and CDR2 YFSETQ. This CDR3 has 16 residues. For the CDR3, the DNA is TGCGCCAGCAGCCCTGGACAGGGGGCCGATAAACAGCCCCAGCATTTT. It specifies CASSPGQGADKQPQHF.

This chain joins TRBV11-1 and TRBJ2-3; perhaps TRBD2 as D (5 bases). This CDR3 comprises 15 residues. Germline V gene lookup returns CDR1 SGHAT and CDR2 FQDESV (reference sequence). V was clipped by 4 bases and J by 2 bases, with 13 bases between them. CDR3 nucleotide sequence: TGTGCCAGCAGCTCACAGTGGGGAGTCACAGATACGCAGTATTTT. This encodes CASSSQWGVTDTQYF.